The T cell receptor (beta chain) described here comes from a study of blood T cells in healthy people across ages (dated by TCRdb to between 2014 and 2017). Some background on the complete study: In model experiments, template switching captured about one uniquely barcoded TCR beta cDNA molecule for every two T cells. Donors of different ages were randomly distributed across sequencing lanes to avoid experimental bias. The donors were divided into four age groups: young (average around 16 years), middle-aged (about 39), aged (roughly 60) and long-lived (roughly 88). Two additional independent replicas of 1 million unique cDNA reads from the same blood draw were analyzed for two donors (one aged 18 to 30 and one aged 80 or older). To track age-related changes in TCR beta repertoire diversity, the study relied on deep sequencing normalized with unique cDNA molecular identifiers.

CDR1 and CDR2 (LGHNA, YSLEER) derive from the germline V gene. The V end loses 0 bases and the J end loses 3 bases, and a stretch of 9 bases separates them. The CDR3 numbers 16 residues from cysteine through phenylalanine. Of all the DNA, just the CDR3 is kept, 48 bases in frame from base 1. Libraries were prepared through 5' RACE. Sequencer: Illumina HiSeq 2500. A second PCR of roughly 6 to 11 cycles was run with a J-beta primer mix and a sample-barcoded 5' primer. A template-switch 5' adaptor carrying 12 random nucleotides introduced a unique molecular identifier onto each TCR beta cDNA molecule. Each sample yielded at least 2.5 million CDR3-containing paired-end reads. The Mint cDNA synthesis kit, primed by a TRBC-specific oligonucleotide, was used to synthesize first-strand cDNA from all RNA. All cDNA was treated with uracil-DNA glycosylase and then went through a first 18-cycle PCR with the universal primers M1SS and BC2_uni_R. The study's processing was this. Each sample was normalized by randomly selecting 1 million high-quality reads, each carrying a distinct molecular identifier. Instead of being binned into consensus sequences, reads with shared molecular identifiers were discarded. CDR3 identification, clonotype clustering and error correction used MiTCR with a Q25 quality threshold and the strictest error-elimination algorithm. Lower-bound total TCR beta diversity was estimated with a nonparametric unseen species model using Euler transformation. TCRdb passed the public sequencing reads through fastp at Q25 and MiXCR, retaining productive beta sequences. Rows are unified per CDR3 protein, each entry keeping the most common DNA and genes. The V and J calls follow TCRdb's processing rather than the paper's. In all, the sample holds 950,000 to 1,200,000 distinct CDR3 sequences, and 35% to 45% of those were seen once. The biggest ten clones account for 13% of the sample.

Study-wide findings and limitations: Estimates of total diversity from one million sequenced T cells were regarded as lower bounds and underestimates. Compared with the aged group, more naive CD4+ T cells, fewer expanded clones and increased TCR diversity were shown by the long-lived group, suggesting age selection. Because donor CMV infection status was unknown, age-related changes in expanded clonotypes were potentially confounded. Observed TCR beta diversity per million T cells fell roughly linearly with age, and a significant reduction was already apparent by age around 39. Since profiling was done on bulk unsorted PBMCs, naive and antigen-experienced compartments could not be conclusively compared. There was a strong correlation between observed TCR beta diversity and the percentage of naive T cells measured by flow cytometry.

The donors were under 40 Caucasian individuals from Russia, aged roughly 6 to 95 years, who were systemically healthy. Each donor gave ten milliliters of peripheral blood, drawn into EDTA-treated Vacutainer tubes. Ficoll-Paque density-gradient centrifugation was used to isolate PBMCs, with at least 7 million per sample. Total RNA was extracted from PBMCs with Trizol reagent, with at least 6 micrograms obtained per sample. For every donor, an aliquot of PBMCs went through flow cytometry to measure the percentages of naive CD45RAhigh/CD27high T cells. This clonotype turned up a few times. The antigen it binds to is not known. No much larger clone exists at a distance of one base, and base qualities are not known.

The specimen was blood. The TCR originated in a man aged 18-30 years in good health. The chain couples TRBV4-3 to TRBJ1-6; perhaps TRBD1 is the D gene, with 6 bases matching. The sequenced DNA: TGCGCCAGCAGCCAAGATCCGGACAGCTATAATTCACCCCTCCACTTT. This translates into CASSQDPDSYNSPLHF.